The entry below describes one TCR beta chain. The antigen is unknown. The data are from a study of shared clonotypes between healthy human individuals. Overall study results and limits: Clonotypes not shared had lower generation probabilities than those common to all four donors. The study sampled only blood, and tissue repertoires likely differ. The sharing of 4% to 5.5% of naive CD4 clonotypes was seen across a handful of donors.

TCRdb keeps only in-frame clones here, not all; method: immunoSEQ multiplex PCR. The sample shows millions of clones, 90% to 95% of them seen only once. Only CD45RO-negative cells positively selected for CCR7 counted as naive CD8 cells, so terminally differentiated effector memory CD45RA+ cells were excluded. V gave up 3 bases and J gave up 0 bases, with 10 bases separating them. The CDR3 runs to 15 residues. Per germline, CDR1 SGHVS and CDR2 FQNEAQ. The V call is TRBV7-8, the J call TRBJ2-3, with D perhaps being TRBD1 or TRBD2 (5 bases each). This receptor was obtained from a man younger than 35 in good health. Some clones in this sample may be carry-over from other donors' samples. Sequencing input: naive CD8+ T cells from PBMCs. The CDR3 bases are TGTGCCAGCAGCTTGGGGACCTTAAGCACAGATACGCAGTATTTT. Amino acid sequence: CASSLGTLSTDTQYF.